These T cell receptor beta chains were read from a single sample in a study of cytomegalovirus exposure and HLA in healthy donors. TCRdb keeps only in-frame clones here, not all; method: immunoSEQ multiplex PCR. The table records hundreds of thousands of clones, around 80% of them present only once. The specimen was PBMCs. The receptors here all came from a woman aged 60-70 years in good health and CMV-seropositive. The CDR3 runs from the conserved cysteine through the conserved F or W. The order of the fields is CDR3 protein, V gene, CDR3 length, D gene. A D gene is named only where the DNA matches it firmly.

cdr3_aa: CASSGTGGSEQYF; v_call: TRBV6-4; cdr3_length: 13; d_call: TRBD1
cdr3_aa: CASSQTGTSGTSTDTQYF; v_call: TRBV4-2; cdr3_length: 18; d_call: TRBD2
cdr3_aa: CASRRTGVDTQYF; v_call: TRBV7-2; cdr3_length: 13; d_call: TRBD1
cdr3_aa: CASTKGKGGGYEQYF; v_call: TRBV27; cdr3_length: 15; d_call: -
cdr3_aa: CASSPRTGSYEQYF; v_call: TRBV7-9; cdr3_length: 14; d_call: TRBD1
cdr3_aa: CASSLALGGVETQYF; v_call: TRBV5-1; cdr3_length: 15; d_call: TRBD1
cdr3_aa: CASSLDGTGSQPQHF; v_call: TRBV7-2; cdr3_length: 15; d_call: TRBD1
cdr3_aa: CASSLPGSYGYTF; v_call: TRBV5-4; cdr3_length: 13; d_call: -
cdr3_aa: CASSLTYTDTQYF; v_call: TRBV7-3; cdr3_length: 13; d_call: -
cdr3_aa: CASARGAGGTEAFF; v_call: TRBV6-5; cdr3_length: 14; d_call: -
cdr3_aa: CSGLVQGLDYGYTF; v_call: TRBV29-1; cdr3_length: 14; d_call: TRBD1
cdr3_aa: CASSVAGGQETQYF; v_call: TRBV9; cdr3_length: 14; d_call: TRBD2
cdr3_aa: CASSSHRENEQFF; v_call: TRBV27; cdr3_length: 13; d_call: -
cdr3_aa: CASTLGDRDQPQHF; v_call: TRBV2; cdr3_length: 14; d_call: TRBD1
cdr3_aa: CASGGLATDEQYF; v_call: TRBV5-4; cdr3_length: 13; d_call: TRBD2
cdr3_aa: CAWSGRREGYRGEELFF; v_call: TRBV30; cdr3_length: 17; d_call: TRBD2
cdr3_aa: CASSLGTGGYNEQFF; v_call: TRBV5-1; cdr3_length: 15; d_call: TRBD1
cdr3_aa: CASSRGEAGAPYEQYF; v_call: TRBV5-4; cdr3_length: 16; d_call: TRBD2
cdr3_aa: CARSLHRDEYQPQHF; v_call: TRBV5-3; cdr3_length: 15; d_call: -
cdr3_aa: CASSQELAPYNEQFF; v_call: TRBV4-2; cdr3_length: 15; d_call: TRBD2
cdr3_aa: CASSAGYNSPLHF; v_call: TRBV6-5; cdr3_length: 13; d_call: -
cdr3_aa: CASSLAGSHTGELFF; v_call: TRBV5-1; cdr3_length: 15; d_call: TRBD2
cdr3_aa: CASSVPGGVETNTIYF; v_call: TRBV7-9; cdr3_length: 16; d_call: -
cdr3_aa: CASSGGKEKDTQYF; v_call: TRBV9; cdr3_length: 14; d_call: -
cdr3_aa: CASSVESQGAEGYTF; v_call: TRBV9; cdr3_length: 15; d_call: TRBD1
cdr3_aa: CASTPEGSSYNEQFF; v_call: TRBV7-2; cdr3_length: 15; d_call: -
cdr3_aa: CASGAGTSGPNEQFF; v_call: TRBV6-1; cdr3_length: 15; d_call: TRBD2
cdr3_aa: CASRPGLGGSYEQYF; v_call: TRBV5-4; cdr3_length: 15; d_call: TRBD2
cdr3_aa: CASSIMTAGEKLFF; v_call: TRBV19; cdr3_length: 14; d_call: -
cdr3_aa: CASSEAGRTEAFF; v_call: TRBV10-1; cdr3_length: 13; d_call: -
cdr3_aa: CASSYTTRGSSEELFF; v_call: TRBV6-5; cdr3_length: 16; d_call: -
cdr3_aa: CASRSGQGASPLHF; v_call: TRBV19; cdr3_length: 14; d_call: TRBD1
cdr3_aa: CASSLVGTERGYTF; v_call: TRBV13; cdr3_length: 14; d_call: TRBD1
cdr3_aa: CASSLFQRQETQYF; v_call: TRBV5-1; cdr3_length: 14; d_call: -
cdr3_aa: CASSRLLAGGPHEQFF; v_call: TRBV11-2; cdr3_length: 16; d_call: TRBD2
cdr3_aa: CASSMTGGTNEKLFF; v_call: TRBV19; cdr3_length: 15; d_call: -
cdr3_aa: CAWSVGLAGTDTQYF; v_call: TRBV30; cdr3_length: 15; d_call: TRBD2
cdr3_aa: CASSLTPGDNQPQHF; v_call: TRBV7-9; cdr3_length: 15; d_call: -
cdr3_aa: CASSPFRERYEQYF; v_call: TRBV19; cdr3_length: 14; d_call: -
cdr3_aa: CASSSDSFDSSSTDTQYF; v_call: TRBV19; cdr3_length: 18; d_call: -
cdr3_aa: CASSYGVMERARNTEAFF; v_call: TRBV7-2; cdr3_length: 18; d_call: -